The next 7 T cell receptor beta chains were all read from a single sample in a study of blood T cell repertoires in COVID-19. TCRdb keeps only in-frame clones here, not all; method: immunoSEQ multiplex PCR. The sample consists of about 190,000 clones, approximately 85% of them appearing once. Input material: PBMCs or T cells enriched from blood (not recorded which). These receptors all stem from a middle-aged man with acute COVID-19.

This clone has only a few counts. The chain employs TRBV6-6 and TRBJ1-5; maybe TRBD1 (6 bases). Trimming took off 1 base at V and 3 bases at J, with 10 bases between the two ends. The germline V gene has CDR1 MNHNY and CDR2 SVGAGI (reference sequence). The CDR3 is 15 residues long. The CDR3 reads CASSYWPGDNQPQHF. The CDR3 region has the DNA TGTGCCAGCAGTTACTGGCCAGGGGACAATCAGCCCCAGCATTTT.

This chain uses TRBV3-1 (or the pseudogene TRBV3-2) with TRBJ2-1, with 11 nucleotides matching TRBD2. The ends lost 6 bases at V and 4 bases at J; junction bases unmatched: 5. The CDR3 has 15 amino acids. Germline values: CDR1 LGHDT, CDR2 YNNKEL (reference sequence). As DNA, the CDR3 is TGTGCCAGCAGTCCGGGACTAGCGGCTTACAATGAGCAGTTCTTC. This gives the protein CASSPGLAAYNEQFF.

The chain combines TRBV6-5 with TRBJ1-1; TRBD1 matches at 7 bases. Germline assignment: CDR1 MNHEY and CDR2 SVGAGI. The trim removed 0 bases at V and 4 bases at J, leaving 5 bases unmatched. The CDR3 contains 15 residues. The CDR3 is CASSYSRGTVTEAFF. DNA for the CDR3: TGTGCCAGCAGTTACTCGAGAGGGACAGTCACTGAAGCTTTCTTT.

CDR3 in DNA: TGCGCCAGCAGGGCAGGGTCGGGTGAGCAGTTCTTC. Translated, it gives CASRAGSGEQFF. This chain links TRBV5-1 with TRBJ2-1; the D gene is possibly TRBD1 (5 bases). The CDR3 has 12 amino acids. Trimming pared 5 bases from V and 9 bases from J, leaving 12 bases between. Germline V lookup: CDR1 SGHRS, CDR2 YFSETQ.

In regard to this clone: The sample has other DNA sequences that encode this CDR3 too. V is TRBV7-2 and J is TRBJ2-7, with D perhaps matching TRBD2 (5 bases). The germline V gene encodes CDR1 SGHTA and CDR2 FQGNSA. The CDR3 runs to 13 residues. V lost 2 bases to trimming and J lost 2 bases, with 7 bases between them. CDR3 in amino acids: CASSLSGPYEQYF. CDR3 coding DNA: TGTGCCAGCAGCTTAAGCGGTCCCTACGAGCAGTACTTC.

Only a few counts were recorded for this clone. The gene calls are TRBV27 and TRBJ1-2, with 9 positions matching TRBD1. In germline, CDR1 is MNHEY, CDR2 SMNVEV (reference sequence). Trimming at V came to 5 bases and at J to 5 bases, leaving 9 bases not matched to a gene. This CDR3 spans 15 amino acids. CDR3 sequence reads: CASSASGTGRYGYTF. Here the CDR3 DNA reads TGTGCCAGCAGTGCTTCCGGGACAGGGCGTTATGGCTACACCTTC.

The chain recombines TRBV6-1 with TRBJ2-1; the D is unclear. The V gene lost 1 base and the J gene lost 9 bases, with 7 bases spanning the gap. This CDR3 is 12 amino acids long. Looked up from germline, CDR1 is MNHNS and CDR2 is SASEGT. DNA for the CDR3: TGTGCCAGCAGTGAAGACGGTCCTGAGCAGTTCTTC. Its protein product is CASSEDGPEQFF.